This T cell receptor (beta chain) derives from a study of graft-versus-host responses after intestinal transplantation. This CDR3 has 16 amino acids. Looked up from germline, CDR1 is SSHAT and CDR2 is FNYEAQ (reference sequence). Clones were sequenced by immunoSEQ multiplex PCR, and TCRdb holds only the in-frame ones, with some missing. The sample holds 45,000 to 50,000 clones, approximately 92% seen once. To note about this clone: Mismatch with germline at one junction end may stem from a read error.

The specimen was PBMCs, collected about 120 weeks after a first intestinal transplant, on the day of a second. This sequence was found in a human patient who received an intestinal transplant, so some T cells may come from the graft donor. The chain recombines TRBV7-7 with TRBJ2-2; D ambiguous. CDR3 DNA sequence: TGTGCTAGCAGCTTATTAGGTGACCTGAACACCGGGGAGCTGTTTTTT. This translates into CASSLLGDLNTGELFF.